The TCR beta chain under discussion was sequenced for a study of early T cells in non-severe SARS-CoV-2 infection. This clonotype was counted only a few times. MiXCR, run by TCRdb on the 5' RACE reads, gives a single entry per CDR3 protein. The sample has roughly 46,000 distinct CDR3 sequences, over 5% seen once. This material consisted of whole blood, taken at baseline. The TCR sequence derives from an adult who was a healthcare worker with PCR-confirmed SARS-CoV-2 infection or an uninfected control (not recorded which).

The CDR3 sequence is CASSLAGHRDTFYGYTF. Written as DNA, the CDR3 is TGTGCCAGCAGCTTAGCCGGCCACAGGGACACATTCTATGGCTACACCTTC. The rearrangement uses TRBV7-6 and TRBJ1-2; maybe TRBD1 (6 bases). The CDR3 contains 17 residues. V was pared by 0 bases and J by 4 bases, with 18 bases between. Per germline, CDR1 SGHVS and CDR2 FNYEAQ. The variable domain in full, completed from reference TRBV7-6 and TRBJ1-2, reads GAGVSQSPRYKVTKRGQDVALRCDPISGHVSLYWYRQALGQGPEFLTYFNYEAQQDKSGLPNDRFSAERPEGSISTLTIQRTEQRDSAMYRCASSLAGHRDTFYGYTFGSGTRLTVV.